This TCR beta chain comes out of a study of a mutant IDH1 vaccine in newly diagnosed glioma (dated by TCRdb to 2020 to 2023). About the study as a whole: Vaccination began 4-6 weeks after radiotherapy alone, or alongside temozolomide cycles in the chemotherapy-containing groups. The 32 treated patients were around 62% male and 37.5% female, with a mean age of approximately 40 years. Before enrollment, patients had received standard therapy of radiotherapy alone, temozolomide alone, or radiochemotherapy with temozolomide; most received the combination. The week-35 safety follow-up was designated visit V12, and the week-47 end of study was designated visit V13. Peripheral blood was drawn at six visits: V03 (baseline), V05, V07, V10, V12 and V13. For exploratory analyses, longitudinal TCRB deep sequencing was carried out in roughly 23 treated patients wherever samples were available. Summary of the overall study and its limitations: The authors noted that analyses of patient blood samples could not be reproduced because of sample limitations. Vaccine-induced immune responses across multiple MHC alleles were detected in approximately 93% of patients. Changes in the top peripheral T cell clonotypes picked up by TCRB sequencing did not appear to be linked to pseudoprogression. PBMC samples for TCRB deep sequencing were selected based on availability.

In the case of this clone: Its specific antigen is unknown. One base away there is no much larger clone; base qualities are not given.

Libraries were prepared through the immunoSEQ multiplex PCR assay. Rearranged TCR beta chain sequences were amplified using the hsTCRB Kit according to the manufacturer's protocol. An Illumina MiSeq was used to sequence the TCRB libraries. As for the authors' bioinformatics: The proprietary platform of the kit vendor was used for demultiplexing, trimming and gene mapping. TCRdb took this table from immuneACCESS and kept in-frame rearrangements with V and J called. Such tables lack part of the clones; where checked against another copy, unresolved V genes explain under half of the gap, and the rest is unexplained. The V and J calls and the clone size are those of that table, but D and trimming were determined from the DNA. A total of approximately 43,000 clones appear in this sample, 80% to 90% of them only once. About 1.5% of the sample belongs to the ten largest clones. Spanning cysteine to phenylalanine, the CDR3 consists of 18 amino acids. Only the CDR3 DNA stays, 54 bases, in frame from base 1. CDR1 and CDR2 are read off the germline V gene as MGHRA and YSYEKL. V and J are trimmed by 4 bases and 2 bases, and the gene matches miss 14 bases of the junction.

The sample's time point, from its label and the paper: week 35, safety follow-up. Each vaccine dose was 300 ug of a 20-mer mutant IDH1 peptide in Montanide, given subcutaneously with topical imiquimod. Patients were given eight vaccinations, in weeks 1, 3, 5, 7, 11, 15, 19 and 23, which matched visits V03 through V10. Donors had newly diagnosed WHO grade 3 or 4 IDH1-mutant astrocytomas with loss of nuclear ATRX. The samples were drawn from NOA16, a multicentre, single-arm, open-label phase I trial in Germany that tested a mutant IDH1 peptide vaccine in humans for the first time. Genomic DNA for TCRB sequencing was extracted from EDTA blood using the DNeasy Blood and Tissue Kit.

Recombination joined TRBV4-1 with TRBJ2-5; TRBD2 lines up with 9 middle nucleotides. The TCR sequence derives from a man aged 40-50 years with glioma. The source material was PBMCs, sampled from a glioma patient whose treatment included an IDH1 peptide vaccine. The CDR3: CASSRGKSGTSFQETQYF. The DNA sequence reads TGCGCCAGCAGCCGCGGGAAGTCCGGGACTAGCTTTCAAGAGACCCAGTACTTC.